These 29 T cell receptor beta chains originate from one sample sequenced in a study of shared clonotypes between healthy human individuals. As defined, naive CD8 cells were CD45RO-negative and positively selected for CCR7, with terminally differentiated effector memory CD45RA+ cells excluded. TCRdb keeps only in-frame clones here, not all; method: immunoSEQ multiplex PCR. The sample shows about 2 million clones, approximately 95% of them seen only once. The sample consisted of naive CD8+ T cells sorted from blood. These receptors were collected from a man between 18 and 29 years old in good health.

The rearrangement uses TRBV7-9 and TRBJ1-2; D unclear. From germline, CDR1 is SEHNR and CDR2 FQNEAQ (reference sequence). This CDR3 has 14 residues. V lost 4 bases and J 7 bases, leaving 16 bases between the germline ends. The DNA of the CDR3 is TGTGCCAGCAGCTCCACCTTTACGACCAGTGGCTACACCTTC. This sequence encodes CASSSTFTTSGYTF.

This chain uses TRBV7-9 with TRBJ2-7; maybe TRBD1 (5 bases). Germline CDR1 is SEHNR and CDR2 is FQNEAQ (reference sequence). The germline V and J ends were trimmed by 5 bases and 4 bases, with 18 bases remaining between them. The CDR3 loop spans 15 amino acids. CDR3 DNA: TGTGCCAGCAGCATCGACAGTGACCTAGATTACGAGCAGTACTTC. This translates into CASSIDSDLDYEQYF.

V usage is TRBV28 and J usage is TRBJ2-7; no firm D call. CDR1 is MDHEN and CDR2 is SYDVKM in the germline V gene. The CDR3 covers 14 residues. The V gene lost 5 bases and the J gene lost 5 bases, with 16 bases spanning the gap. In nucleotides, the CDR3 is TGTGCCAGCAGTCGCTCATTGGGGTACGACGAGCAGTACTTC. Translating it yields CASSRSLGYDEQYF.

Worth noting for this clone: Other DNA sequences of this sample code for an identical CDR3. The CDR3: CASSLGTGYGYTF. CDR3 bases: TGTGCCAGCAGCTTGGGGACAGGCTATGGCTACACCTTC. The chain couples TRBV7-9 to TRBJ1-2, with 8 bases lining up with TRBD1. Trimming at V came to 3 bases and at J to 4 bases, leaving 1 base not matched to a gene. The CDR3 sequence is 13 residues long. Germline V gene lookup returns CDR1 SEHNR and CDR2 FQNEAQ (reference sequence).

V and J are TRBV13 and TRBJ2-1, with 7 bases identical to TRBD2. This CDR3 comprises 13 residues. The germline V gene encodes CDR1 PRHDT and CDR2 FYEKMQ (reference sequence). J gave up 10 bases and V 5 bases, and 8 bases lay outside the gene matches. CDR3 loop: CASSPTSTPEQFF. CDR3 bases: TGTGCCAGCAGCCCGACTAGCACTCCCGAGCAGTTCTTC. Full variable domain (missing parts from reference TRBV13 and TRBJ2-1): AAGVIQSPRHLIKEKRETATLKCYPIPRHDTVYWYQQGPGQDPQFLISFYEKMQSDKGSIPDRFSAQQFSDYHSELNMSSLELGDSALYFCASSPTSTPEQFFGPGTRLTVL.

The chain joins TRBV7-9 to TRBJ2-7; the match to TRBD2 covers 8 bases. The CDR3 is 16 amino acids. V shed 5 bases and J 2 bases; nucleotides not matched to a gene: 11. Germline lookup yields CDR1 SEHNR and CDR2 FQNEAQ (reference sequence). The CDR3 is CASSPPAGGYAYEQYF. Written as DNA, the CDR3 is TGTGCCAGCAGCCCCCCGGCGGGAGGCTATGCCTACGAGCAGTACTTC.

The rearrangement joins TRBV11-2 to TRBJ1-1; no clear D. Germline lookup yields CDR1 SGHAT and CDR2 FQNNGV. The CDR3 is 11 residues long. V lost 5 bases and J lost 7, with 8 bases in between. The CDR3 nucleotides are TGTGCCAGCAGCCTCCCAGGTGAAGCTTTCTTT. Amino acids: CASSLPGEAFF.

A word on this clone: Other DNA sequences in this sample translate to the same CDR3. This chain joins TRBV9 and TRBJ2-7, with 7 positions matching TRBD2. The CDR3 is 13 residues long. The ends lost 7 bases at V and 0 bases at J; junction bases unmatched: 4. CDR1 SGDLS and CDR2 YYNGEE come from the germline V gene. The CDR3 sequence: CASSRGDSYEQYF. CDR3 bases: TGTGCCAGCTCACGGGGGGACTCCTACGAGCAGTACTTC.

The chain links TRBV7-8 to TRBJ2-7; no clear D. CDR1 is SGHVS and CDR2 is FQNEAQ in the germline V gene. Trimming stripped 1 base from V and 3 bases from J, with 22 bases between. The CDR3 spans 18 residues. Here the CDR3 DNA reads TGTGCCAGCAGCTTAGGATATCTTCAAGATTCCTCGAGCTACGAGCAGTACTTC. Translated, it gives CASSLGYLQDSSSYEQYF.

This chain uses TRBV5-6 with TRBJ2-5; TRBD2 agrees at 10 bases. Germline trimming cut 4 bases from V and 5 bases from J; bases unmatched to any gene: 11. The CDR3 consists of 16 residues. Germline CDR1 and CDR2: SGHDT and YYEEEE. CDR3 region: CASSGRSGGARETQYF. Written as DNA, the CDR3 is TGTGCCAGCAGCGGGAGGAGCGGGGGGGCCCGGGAGACCCAGTACTTC. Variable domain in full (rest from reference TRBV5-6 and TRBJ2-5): DAGVTQSPTHLIKTRGQQVTLRCSPKSGHDTVSWYQQALGQGPQFIFQYYEEEERQRGNFPDRFSGHQFPNYSSELNVNALLLGDSALYLCASSGRSGGARETQYFGPGTRLLVL.

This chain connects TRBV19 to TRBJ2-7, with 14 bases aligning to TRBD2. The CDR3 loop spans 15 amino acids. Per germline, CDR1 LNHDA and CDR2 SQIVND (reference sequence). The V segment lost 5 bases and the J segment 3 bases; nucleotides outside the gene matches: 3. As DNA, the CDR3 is TGTGCCAGTAGTCCCGGACTAGCGGGGGGCTACGAGCAGTACTTC. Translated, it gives CASSPGLAGGYEQYF. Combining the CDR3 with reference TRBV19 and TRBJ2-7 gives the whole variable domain DGGITQSPKYLFRKEGQNVTLSCEQNLNHDAMYWYRQDPGQGLRLIYYSQIVNDFQKGDIAEGYSVSREKKESFPLTVTSAQKNPTAFYLCASSPGLAGGYEQYFGPGTRLTVT.

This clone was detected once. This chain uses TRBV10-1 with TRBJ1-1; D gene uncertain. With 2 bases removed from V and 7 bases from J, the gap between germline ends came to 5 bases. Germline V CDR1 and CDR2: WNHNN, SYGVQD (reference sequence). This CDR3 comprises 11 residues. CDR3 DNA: TGCGCCAGCAGTGAGGGTATTGAAGCTTTCTTT. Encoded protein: CASSEGIEAFF.

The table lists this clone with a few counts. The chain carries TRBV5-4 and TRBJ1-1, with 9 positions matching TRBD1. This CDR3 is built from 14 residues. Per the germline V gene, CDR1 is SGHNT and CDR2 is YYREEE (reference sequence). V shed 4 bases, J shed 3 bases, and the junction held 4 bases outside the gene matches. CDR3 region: CASSNRDRDTEAFF. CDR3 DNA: TGTGCCAGCAGCAACCGGGACAGGGACACTGAAGCTTTCTTT.

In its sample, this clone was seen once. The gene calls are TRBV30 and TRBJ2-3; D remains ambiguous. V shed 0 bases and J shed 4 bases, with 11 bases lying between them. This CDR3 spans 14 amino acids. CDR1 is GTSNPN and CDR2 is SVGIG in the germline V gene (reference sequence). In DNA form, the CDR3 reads TGTGCCTGGAGTGTGGGTTATCCCGCAGATACGCAGTATTTT. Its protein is CAWSVGYPADTQYF.

In DNA, the CDR3 is TGCGCCAGCAGTGAAGGATTGTATAGCACAGATACGCAGTATTTT. Encoded protein: CASSEGLYSTDTQYF. The chain is built from TRBV10-2 and TRBJ2-3; D is uncertain. This CDR3 is 15 amino acids long. V was clipped by 3 bases and J by 0 bases, with 10 bases between them. The V gene's germline CDR1 is WSHSY and CDR2 SAAADI.

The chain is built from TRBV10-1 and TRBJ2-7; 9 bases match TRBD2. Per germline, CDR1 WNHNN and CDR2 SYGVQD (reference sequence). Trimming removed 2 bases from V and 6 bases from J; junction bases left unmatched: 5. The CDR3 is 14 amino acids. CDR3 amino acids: CASSEVAGEGEQYF. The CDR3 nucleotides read TGCGCCAGCAGTGAGGTAGCGGGAGAGGGCGAGCAGTACTTC.

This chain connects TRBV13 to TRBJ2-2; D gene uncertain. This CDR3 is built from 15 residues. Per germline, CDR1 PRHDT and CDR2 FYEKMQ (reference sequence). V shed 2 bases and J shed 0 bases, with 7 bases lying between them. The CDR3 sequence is CASSLPESNTGELFF. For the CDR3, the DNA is TGTGCCAGCAGCTTACCCGAATCGAACACCGGGGAGCTGTTTTTT. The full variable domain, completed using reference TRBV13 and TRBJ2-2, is AAGVIQSPRHLIKEKRETATLKCYPIPRHDTVYWYQQGPGQDPQFLISFYEKMQSDKGSIPDRFSAQQFSDYHSELNMSSLELGDSALYFCASSLPESNTGELFFGEGSRLTVL.

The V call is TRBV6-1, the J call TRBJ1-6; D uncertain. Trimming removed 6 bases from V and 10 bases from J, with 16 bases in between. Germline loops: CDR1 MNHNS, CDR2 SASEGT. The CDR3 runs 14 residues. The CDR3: CASSLVEDSSPLHF. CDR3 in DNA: TGTGCCAGCAGCCTAGTCGAAGACTCATCACCCCTCCACTTT.

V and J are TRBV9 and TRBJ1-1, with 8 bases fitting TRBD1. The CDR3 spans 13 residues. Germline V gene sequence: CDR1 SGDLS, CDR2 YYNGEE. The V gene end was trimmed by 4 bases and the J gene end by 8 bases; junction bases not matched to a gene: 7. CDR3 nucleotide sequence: TGTGCCAGCAGCCTGATAGGACAGGGAGAAGCTTTCTTT. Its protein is CASSLIGQGEAFF.

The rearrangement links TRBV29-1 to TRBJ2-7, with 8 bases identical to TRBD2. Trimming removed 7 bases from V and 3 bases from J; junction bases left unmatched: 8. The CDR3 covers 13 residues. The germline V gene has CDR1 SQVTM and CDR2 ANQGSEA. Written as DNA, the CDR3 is TGCAGCGCTATGACGGGAGGGTACTACGAGCAGTACTTC. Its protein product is CSAMTGGYYEQYF.

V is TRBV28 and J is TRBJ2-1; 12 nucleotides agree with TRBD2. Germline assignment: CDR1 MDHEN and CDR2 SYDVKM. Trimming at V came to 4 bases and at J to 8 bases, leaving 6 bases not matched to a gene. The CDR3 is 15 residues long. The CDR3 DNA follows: TGTGCCAGCAGTTCAACTAGCGGGGGGCACGATGAGCAGTTCTTC. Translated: CASSSTSGGHDEQFF.

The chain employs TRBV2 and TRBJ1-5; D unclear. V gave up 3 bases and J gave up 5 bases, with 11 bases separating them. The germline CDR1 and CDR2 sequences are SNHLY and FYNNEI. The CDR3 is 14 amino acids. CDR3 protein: CASSDLGLDQPQHF. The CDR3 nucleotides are TGTGCCAGCAGTGATTTGGGTTTGGATCAGCCCCAGCATTTT.

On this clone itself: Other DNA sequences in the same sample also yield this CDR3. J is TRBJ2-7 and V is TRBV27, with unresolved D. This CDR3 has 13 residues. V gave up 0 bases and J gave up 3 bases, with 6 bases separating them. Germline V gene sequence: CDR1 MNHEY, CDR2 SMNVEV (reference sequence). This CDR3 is CASSLSMGYEQYF. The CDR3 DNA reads TGTGCCAGCAGTTTATCGATGGGCTACGAGCAGTACTTC.

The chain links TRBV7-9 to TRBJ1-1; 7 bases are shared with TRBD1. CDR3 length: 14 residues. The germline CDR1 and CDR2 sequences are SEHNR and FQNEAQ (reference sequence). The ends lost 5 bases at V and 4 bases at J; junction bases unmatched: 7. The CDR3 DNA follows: TGTGCCAGCAGCACAAGACAGGGCGGCACTGAAGCTTTCTTT. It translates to CASSTRQGGTEAFF.

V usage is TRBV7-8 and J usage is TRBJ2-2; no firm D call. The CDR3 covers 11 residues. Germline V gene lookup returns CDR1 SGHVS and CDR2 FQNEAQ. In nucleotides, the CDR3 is TGTGTCACCACCGTGACCGGGGAGCTGTTTTTT. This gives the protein CVTTVTGELFF. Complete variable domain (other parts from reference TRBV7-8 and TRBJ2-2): GAGVSQSPRYKVAKRGQDVALRCDPISGHVSLFWYQQALGQGPEFLTYFQNEAQLDKSGLPSDRFFAERPEGSVSTLKIQRTQQEDSAVYLCVTTVTGELFFGEGSRLTVL.

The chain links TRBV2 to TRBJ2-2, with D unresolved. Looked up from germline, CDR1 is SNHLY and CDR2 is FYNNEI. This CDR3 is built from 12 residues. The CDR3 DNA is TGTGCTTTAAGGACGTCCACCGGGGAGCTGTTTTTT. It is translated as CALRTSTGELFF. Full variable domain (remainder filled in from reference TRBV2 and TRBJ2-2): EPEVTQTPSHQVTQMGQEVILRCVPISNHLYFYWYRQILGQKVEFLVSFYNNEISEKSEIFDDQFSVERPDGSNFTLKIRSTKLEDSAMYFCALRTSTGELFFGEGSRLTVL.

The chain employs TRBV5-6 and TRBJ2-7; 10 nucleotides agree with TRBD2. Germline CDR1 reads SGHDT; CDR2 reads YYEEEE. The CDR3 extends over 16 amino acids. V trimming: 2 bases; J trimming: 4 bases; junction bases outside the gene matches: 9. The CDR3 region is CASSLYLAGDRYEQYF. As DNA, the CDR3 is TGTGCCAGCAGCTTATATCTAGCGGGAGATAGGTACGAGCAGTACTTC.

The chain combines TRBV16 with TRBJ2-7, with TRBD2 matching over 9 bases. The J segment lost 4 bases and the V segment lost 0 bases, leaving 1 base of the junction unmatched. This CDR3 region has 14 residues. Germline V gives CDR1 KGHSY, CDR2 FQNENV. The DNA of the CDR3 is TGTGCCAGCAGCCAATCGCGGGGGGGTTACGAGCAGTACTTC. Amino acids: CASSQSRGGYEQYF.

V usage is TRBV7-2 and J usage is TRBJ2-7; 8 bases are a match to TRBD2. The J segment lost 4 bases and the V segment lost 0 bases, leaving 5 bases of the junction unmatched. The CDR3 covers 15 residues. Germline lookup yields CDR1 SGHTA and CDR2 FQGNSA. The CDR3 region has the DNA TGTGCCAGCAGCTTAGCGGTTAGCGGGGTATACGAGCAGTACTTC. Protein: CASSLAVSGVYEQYF.